These 13 T cell receptor beta chains were sequenced from one sample in a study of regulatory T cells in long-lasting Graves disease. iRepertoire HTBI primers and Arm-PCR of CDR3 regions built TCR beta libraries. MiXCR, run by TCRdb on the multiplex PCR reads, gives a single entry per CDR3 protein. The sample yields some 410,000 distinct CDR3 sequences, about a sixth seen once. Regarding time point: newly diagnosed GD, antithyroid drugs for less than 3 months. PBMCs provided the RNA from which the TCR library was made. These data also featured in a second study, about T cells in Graves' hyperthyroidism and ophthalmopathy.

The material was peripheral blood mononuclear cells (PBMCs), obtained at new diagnosis, from a patient treated with antithyroid drugs. Source of these receptors: a woman aged 25-40 years with Graves disease.

This clonotype has a count of ten or more. The chain recombines TRBV7-8 with TRBJ1-1; D gene ambiguous. The CDR3 totals 13 residues. Trimming pared 6 bases from V and 3 bases from J, leaving 11 bases between. Germline V gene lookup returns CDR1 SGHVS and CDR2 FQNEAQ. CDR3 residues: CASSSILDTEAFF. The CDR3 bases are TGTGCCAGCAGTTCTATTCTGGACACTGAAGCTTTCTTT. The full variable domain, completed using reference TRBV7-8 and TRBJ1-1, is GAGVSQSPRYKVAKRGQDVALRCDPISGHVSLFWYQQALGQGPEFLTYFQNEAQLDKSGLPSDRFFAERPEGSVSTLKIQRTQQEDSAVYLCASSSILDTEAFFGQGTRLTVV.

This clonotype occurred many times. The rearrangement uses TRBV6-1 and TRBJ1-3, with TRBD1 as a possible D gene (5 bases). The ends were cut back, 7 bases at V and 1 base at J, with 20 bases in the middle. CDR1 is MNHNS, CDR2 SASEGT, per germline. The CDR3 runs 17 residues. In nucleotides, the CDR3 is TGTGCCAGCACCCCCCCCGGGGGGATTGGGTCTGGAAACACCATATATTTT. Amino acids: CASTPPGGIGSGNTIYF.

The sample holds many counts of this clonotype. This rearrangement joins TRBV3-1 to TRBJ2-3; weak D call: TRBD2 (6 bases). Germline V gene data show CDR1 as LGHDT and CDR2 as YNNKEL (reference sequence). This CDR3 contains 16 residues. Trimming took 4 bases from V and 5 from J, leaving 19 bases between them. The CDR3 bases are TGTGCCAGCAGCCCAAATAAAGGGCGGGATCGAGATACGCAGTATTTT. Amino acids: CASSPNKGRDRDTQYF.

This clonotype was detected only once. This rearrangement joins TRBV6-2 or TRBV6-3 to TRBJ2-2; TRBD2 might be the D (5 bases). The CDR3 consists of 15 residues. Germline-derived CDR1 and CDR2 are MNHEY and SVGEGT. Trimming removed 11 bases at V and 11 bases at J, with 27 bases between. The CDR3 bases are TGTGCCTGCCCCGACCGACTAACCCGCACAAAAGAGCTGTTTTTT. It encodes CACPDRLTRTKELFF.

This clonotype was detected ten times or more. The chain links TRBV7-2 to TRBJ2-7, with D maybe TRBD2 (5 bases). CDR1 and CDR2 (germline): SGHTA, FQGNSA. V was pared by 8 bases and J by 1 base, with 6 bases between. The length of the CDR3 is 11 residues. DNA for the CDR3: TGTGCCAGCTCGGGATCCTACGAGCAGTACTTC. Its translation: CASSGSYEQYF. Together with reference TRBV7-2 and TRBJ2-7, the CDR3 gives the full variable domain: GAGVSQSPSNKVTEKGKDVELRCDPISGHTALYWYRQSLGQGLEFLIYFQGNSAPDKSGLPSDRFSAERTGGSVSTLTIQRTQQEDSAVYLCASSGSYEQYFGPGTRLTVT.

At least ten counts were recorded for this clonotype. The chain employs TRBV2 and TRBJ1-1; 8 nucleotides match TRBD1. The V gene end was trimmed by 5 bases and the J gene end by 9 bases; junction bases not matched to a gene: 11. CDR1 is SNHLY, CDR2 FYNNEI, per germline. CDR3 length: 14 amino acids. For the CDR3, the DNA is TGTGCCAGCAGTCCCACGCAGGGGGCAATCCAAGCTTTCTTT. It yields the protein CASSPTQGAIQAFF.

In its sample, this clonotype was seen many times. The chain links TRBV7-9 to TRBJ2-2; no definite D call. V shed 3 bases and J shed 6 bases, with 5 bases lying between them. Germline CDR1 reads SEHNR; CDR2 reads FQNEAQ (reference sequence). The CDR3 covers 12 residues. The CDR3 reads CASSFVAGELFF. CDR3 nucleotide sequence: TGTGCCAGCAGCTTTGTCGCCGGGGAGCTGTTTTTT.

The V gene is TRBV28, the J gene TRBJ1-3; D gene uncertain. V lost 2 bases to trimming and J lost 0 bases, with 14 bases between them. The CDR3 contains 17 residues. Germline loops: CDR1 MDHEN, CDR2 SYDVKM. The CDR3 region has the DNA TGTGCCAGCAGTTTAATAGGGCGGAAGAGCTCTGGAAACACCATATATTTT. Amino acids: CASSLIGRKSSGNTIYF.

This clonotype was detected many times. The germline gene is not matched at one end of the junction; a read error may be the cause. The chain combines TRBV30 with TRBJ2-4; 8 positions match TRBD2. The CDR3 totals 14 residues. The germline CDR1 and CDR2 sequences are GTSNPN and SVGIG (reference sequence). The CDR3 DNA is TGTGCCTGGGGGAAAGGACTAGCCAGAAACATTCAGTACTTC. Protein: CAWGKGLARNIQYF.

Only a few counts were recorded for this clonotype. A much larger clonotype is one base distant, so this may be a read error. This chain joins TRBV18 and TRBJ2-7; D remains unclear. Germline V gives CDR1 KGHSH, CDR2 LQKENI. The CDR3 loop spans 12 amino acids. This CDR3 is CAGSPDTYEQYF. CDR3 in DNA: TGTGCCGGCTCACCTGACACCTACGAGCAGTACTTC.

This clonotype occurred many times. This chain connects TRBV7-2 to TRBJ2-1; D is undetermined. Germline V lookup: CDR1 SGHTA, CDR2 FQGNSA. CDR3 length equals 10 residues. V was shortened by 8 bases and J by 6 bases, with 5 bases between the two germline ends. DNA of the CDR3: TGTGCCAGCGGCCGCAATGAGCAGTTCTTC. It codes for CASGRNEQFF.

This clonotype was seen a few times. The chain joins TRBV10-3 to TRBJ2-1, with 7 nucleotides matching TRBD2. This CDR3 has 15 residues. Germline V gene data show CDR1 as ENHRY and CDR2 as SYGVKD. J was trimmed by 7 bases and V by 2 bases; bases with no gene match: 8. CDR3 in DNA: TGTGCCATCAGTGAGGGGAGGGGAGGGGAAAATGAGCAGTTCTTC. Amino acids: CAISEGRGGENEQFF.

For this clonotype: Germline and junction disagree at one end, which may indicate a read error. J is TRBJ2-3 and V is TRBV7-6; D gene uncertain. Per the germline V gene, CDR1 is SGHVS and CDR2 is FNYEAQ. There are 13 residues in the CDR3. The CDR3: CASSPFGTDTQYF. The CDR3 DNA reads as TGTGCTAGCAGCCCCTTTGGCACAGATACGCAGTATTTT.